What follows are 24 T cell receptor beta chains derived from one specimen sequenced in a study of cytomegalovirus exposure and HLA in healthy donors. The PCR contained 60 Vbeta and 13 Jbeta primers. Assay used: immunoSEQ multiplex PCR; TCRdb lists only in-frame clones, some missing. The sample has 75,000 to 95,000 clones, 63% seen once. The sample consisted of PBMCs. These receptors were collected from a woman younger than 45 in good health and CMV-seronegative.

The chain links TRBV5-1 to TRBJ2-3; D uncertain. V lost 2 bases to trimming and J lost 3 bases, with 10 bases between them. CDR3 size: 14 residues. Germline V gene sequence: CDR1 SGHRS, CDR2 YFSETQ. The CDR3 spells CASSLEFLTDTQYF. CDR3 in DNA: TGCGCCAGCAGCTTAGAGTTCTTGACAGATACGCAGTATTTT. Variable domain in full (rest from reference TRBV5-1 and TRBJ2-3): KAGVTQTPRYLIKTRGQQVTLSCSPISGHRSVSWYQQTPGQGLQFLFEYFSETQRNKGNFPGRFSGRQFSNSRSEMNVSTLELGDSALYLCASSLEFLTDTQYFGPGTRLTVL.

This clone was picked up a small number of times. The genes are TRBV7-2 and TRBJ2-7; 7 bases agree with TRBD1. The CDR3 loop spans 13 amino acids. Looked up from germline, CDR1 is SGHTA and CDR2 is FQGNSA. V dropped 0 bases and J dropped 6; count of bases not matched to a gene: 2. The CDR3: CASSLAGQPEQYF. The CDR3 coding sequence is TGTGCCAGCAGCTTAGCGGGACAGCCCGAGCAGTACTTC.

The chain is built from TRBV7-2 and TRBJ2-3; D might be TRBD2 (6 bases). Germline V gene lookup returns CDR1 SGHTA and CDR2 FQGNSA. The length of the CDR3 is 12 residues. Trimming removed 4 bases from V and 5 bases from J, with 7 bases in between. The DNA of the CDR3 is TGTGCCAGCAGCTGGGACTTAGATACGCAGTATTTT. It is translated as CASSWDLDTQYF.

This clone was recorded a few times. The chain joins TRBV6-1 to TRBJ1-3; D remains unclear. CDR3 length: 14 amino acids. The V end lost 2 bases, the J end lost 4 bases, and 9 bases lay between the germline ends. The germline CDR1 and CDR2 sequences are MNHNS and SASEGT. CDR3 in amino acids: CASSEYEGGNTIYF. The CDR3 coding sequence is TGTGCCAGCAGTGAATATGAGGGAGGAAACACCATATATTTT.

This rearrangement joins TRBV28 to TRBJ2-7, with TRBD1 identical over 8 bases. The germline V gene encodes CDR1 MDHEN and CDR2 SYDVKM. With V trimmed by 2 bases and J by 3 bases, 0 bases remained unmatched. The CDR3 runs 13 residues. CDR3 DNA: TGTGCCAGCAGTTTAGACAGGGGCTACGAGCAGTACTTC. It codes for CASSLDRGYEQYF.

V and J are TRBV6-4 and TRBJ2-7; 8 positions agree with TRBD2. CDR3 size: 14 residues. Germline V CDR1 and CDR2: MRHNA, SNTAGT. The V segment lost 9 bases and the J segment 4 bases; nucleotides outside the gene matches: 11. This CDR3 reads CASPRLARDYEQYF. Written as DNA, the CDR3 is TGTGCCAGTCCAAGACTAGCGAGGGATTACGAGCAGTACTTC.

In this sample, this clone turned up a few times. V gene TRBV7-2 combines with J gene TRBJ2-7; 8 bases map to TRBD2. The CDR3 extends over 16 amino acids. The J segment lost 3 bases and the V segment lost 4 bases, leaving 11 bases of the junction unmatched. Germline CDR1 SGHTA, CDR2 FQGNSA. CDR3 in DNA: TGTGCCAGCAGCTCCGGACGGAGCGGGAGTATCTACGAGCAGTACTTC. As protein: CASSSGRSGSIYEQYF.

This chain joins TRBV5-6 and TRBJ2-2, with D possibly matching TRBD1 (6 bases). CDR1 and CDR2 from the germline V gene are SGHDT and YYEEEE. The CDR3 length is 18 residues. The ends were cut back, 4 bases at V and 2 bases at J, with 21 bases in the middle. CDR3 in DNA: TGTGCCAGCAGCGCCCAGACAGGAGAACATTATAACACCGGGGAGCTGTTTTTT. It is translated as CASSAQTGEHYNTGELFF. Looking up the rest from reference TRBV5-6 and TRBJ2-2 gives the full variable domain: DAGVTQSPTHLIKTRGQQVTLRCSPKSGHDTVSWYQQALGQGPQFIFQYYEEEERQRGNFPDRFSGHQFPNYSSELNVNALLLGDSALYLCASSAQTGEHYNTGELFFGEGSRLTVL.

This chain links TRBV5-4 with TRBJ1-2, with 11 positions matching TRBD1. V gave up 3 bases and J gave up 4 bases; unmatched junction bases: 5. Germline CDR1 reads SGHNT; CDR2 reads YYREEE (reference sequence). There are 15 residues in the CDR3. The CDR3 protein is CASSSDRGLGYGYTF. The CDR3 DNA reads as TGTGCCAGCAGCTCGGACAGGGGGCTTGGCTATGGCTACACCTTC.

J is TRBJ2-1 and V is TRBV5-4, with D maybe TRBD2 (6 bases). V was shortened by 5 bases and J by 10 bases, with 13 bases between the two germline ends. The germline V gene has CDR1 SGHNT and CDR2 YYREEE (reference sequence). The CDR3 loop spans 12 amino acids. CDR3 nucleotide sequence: TGTGCCAGCAGTACTAGCATAAGGGAGCAGTTCTTC. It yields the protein CASSTSIREQFF.

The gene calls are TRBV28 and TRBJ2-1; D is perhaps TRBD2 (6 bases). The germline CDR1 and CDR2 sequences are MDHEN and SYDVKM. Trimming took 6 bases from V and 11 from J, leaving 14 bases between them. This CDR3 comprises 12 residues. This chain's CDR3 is CASSAPGGKQFF. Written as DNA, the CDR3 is TGTGCCAGCAGCGCGCCGGGCGGGAAGCAGTTCTTC.

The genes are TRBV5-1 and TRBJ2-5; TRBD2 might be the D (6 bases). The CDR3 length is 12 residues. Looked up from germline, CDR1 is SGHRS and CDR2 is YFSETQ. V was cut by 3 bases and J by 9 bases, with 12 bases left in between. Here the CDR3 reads CASSSEGIPQYF. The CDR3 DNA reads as TGCGCCAGCAGCTCGGAGGGAATCCCCCAGTACTTC.

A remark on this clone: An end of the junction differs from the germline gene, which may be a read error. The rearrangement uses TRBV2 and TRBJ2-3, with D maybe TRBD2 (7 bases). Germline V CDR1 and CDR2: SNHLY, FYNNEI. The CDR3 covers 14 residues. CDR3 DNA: TGTGCCAAGAGGGCGGGGGCAAGCACAGATGCGCAGTATTTT. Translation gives CAKRAGASTDAQYF.

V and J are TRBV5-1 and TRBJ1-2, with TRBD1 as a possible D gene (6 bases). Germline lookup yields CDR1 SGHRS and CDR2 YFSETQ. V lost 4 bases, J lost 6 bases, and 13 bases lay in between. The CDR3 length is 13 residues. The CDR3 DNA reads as TGCGCCAGCAGCCCGACAGGCCCCGATGGCTACACCTTC. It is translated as CASSPTGPDGYTF. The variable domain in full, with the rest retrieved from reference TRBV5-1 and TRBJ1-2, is KAGVTQTPRYLIKTRGQQVTLSCSPISGHRSVSWYQQTPGQGLQFLFEYFSETQRNKGNFPGRFSGRQFSNSRSEMNVSTLELGDSALYLCASSPTGPDGYTFGSGTRLTVV.

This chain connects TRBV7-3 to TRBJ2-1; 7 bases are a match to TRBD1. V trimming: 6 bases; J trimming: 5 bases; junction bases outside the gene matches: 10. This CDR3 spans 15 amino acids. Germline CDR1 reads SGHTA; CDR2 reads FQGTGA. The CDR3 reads CASRKTGTADNEQFF. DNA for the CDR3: TGTGCCAGCAGGAAAACCGGGACAGCAGACAATGAGCAGTTCTTC.

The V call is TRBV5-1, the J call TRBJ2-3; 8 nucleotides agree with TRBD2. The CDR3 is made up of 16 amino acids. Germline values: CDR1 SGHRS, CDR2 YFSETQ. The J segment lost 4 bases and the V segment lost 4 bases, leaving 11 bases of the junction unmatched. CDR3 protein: CASSPSLAGGPDTQYF. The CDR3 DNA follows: TGCGCCAGCAGCCCGTCCTTGGCGGGGGGCCCAGATACGCAGTATTTT.

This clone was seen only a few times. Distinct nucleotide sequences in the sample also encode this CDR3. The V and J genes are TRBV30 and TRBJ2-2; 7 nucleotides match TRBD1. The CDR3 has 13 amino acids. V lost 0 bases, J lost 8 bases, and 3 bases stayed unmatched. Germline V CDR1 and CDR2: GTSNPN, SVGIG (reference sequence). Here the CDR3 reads CAWSVTGSGELFF. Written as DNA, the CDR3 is TGTGCCTGGAGTGTGACAGGGTCAGGGGAGCTGTTTTTT.

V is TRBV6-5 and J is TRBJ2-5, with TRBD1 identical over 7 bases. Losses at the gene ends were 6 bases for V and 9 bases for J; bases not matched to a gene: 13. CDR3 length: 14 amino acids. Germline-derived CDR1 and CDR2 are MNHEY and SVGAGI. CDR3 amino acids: CASRPLGGPGAQYF. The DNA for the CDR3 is TGTGCCAGCAGGCCTCTAGGGGGCCCAGGGGCCCAGTACTTC.

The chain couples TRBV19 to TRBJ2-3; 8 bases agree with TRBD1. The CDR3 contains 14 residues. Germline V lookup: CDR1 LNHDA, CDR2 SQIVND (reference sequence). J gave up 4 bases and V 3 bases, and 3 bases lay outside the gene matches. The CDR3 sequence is CASSISQGADTQYF. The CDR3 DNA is TGTGCCAGTAGTATCTCACAGGGGGCAGATACGCAGTATTTT. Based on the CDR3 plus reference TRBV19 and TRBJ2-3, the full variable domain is DGGITQSPKYLFRKEGQNVTLSCEQNLNHDAMYWYRQDPGQGLRLIYYSQIVNDFQKGDIAEGYSVSREKKESFPLTVTSAQKNPTAFYLCASSISQGADTQYFGPGTRLTVL.

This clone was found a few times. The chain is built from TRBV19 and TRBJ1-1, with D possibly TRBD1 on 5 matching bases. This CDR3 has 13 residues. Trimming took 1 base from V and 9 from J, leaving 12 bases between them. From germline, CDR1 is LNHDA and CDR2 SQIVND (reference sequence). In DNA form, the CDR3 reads TGTGCCAGTAGTATAGGGGCAGGGTTTAAAGCTTTCTTT. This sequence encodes CASSIGAGFKAFF.

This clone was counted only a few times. The CDR3 sequence: CASSKVTGRHYGYTF. The DNA of the CDR3 is TGTGCCAGCAGTAAGGTAACAGGGAGACACTATGGCTACACCTTC. The rearrangement joins TRBV6-6 to TRBJ1-2; possible D gene TRBD1, 6 bases. Deletions cut 5 bases from V and 3 bases from J, with 16 bases between. This CDR3 is built from 15 residues. CDR1 is MNHNY and CDR2 is SVGAGI in the germline V gene (reference sequence).

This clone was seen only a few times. CDR3 sequence (DNA): TGTGCCAGCAGCTTAGGGACAGGGGGCAACTATGGCTACACCTTC. Residues: CASSLGTGGNYGYTF. This chain links TRBV7-6 with TRBJ1-2, with 11 bases aligning to TRBD1. Germline CDR1 is SGHVS and CDR2 is FNYEAQ. V was pared by 1 base and J by 2 bases, with 0 bases of the junction left unmatched. This CDR3 region has 15 residues.

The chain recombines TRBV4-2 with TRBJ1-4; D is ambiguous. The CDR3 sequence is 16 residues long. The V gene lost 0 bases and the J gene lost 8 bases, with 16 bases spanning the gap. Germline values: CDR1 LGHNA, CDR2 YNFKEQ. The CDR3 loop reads CASSQDPGGVYEKLFF. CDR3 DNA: TGTGCCAGCAGCCAAGATCCGGGAGGCGTTTACGAAAAACTGTTTTTT.

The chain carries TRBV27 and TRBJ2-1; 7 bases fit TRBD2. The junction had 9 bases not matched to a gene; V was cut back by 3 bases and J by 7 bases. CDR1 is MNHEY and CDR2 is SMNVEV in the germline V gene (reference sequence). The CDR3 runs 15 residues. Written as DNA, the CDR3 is TGTGCCAGCAGTTTGGCGGGCGGGAGCAGGAATGAGCAGTTCTTC. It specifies CASSLAGGSRNEQFF.